This T cell receptor beta chain was retrieved from a study of spatial heterogeneity in lung cancer (dated by TCRdb to the late 2010s). Describing the broader study: Beta-chain transcripts were consistently detected in greater numbers than alpha-chain transcripts, which likely reflected higher beta-chain transcript abundance. At surgery, both alpha and beta chains were TCR-sequenced in 220 tumor regions, approximately 64 matched nontumor lung samples and a few dozen PBMC samples. In non-small cell lung cancer, the study made a quantitative comparison of TCR alpha and beta repertoires among multiple tumor regions, matched nontumor lung and blood. Nonsynonymous mutation counts, determined by whole-exome sequencing of tumor tissue, were related to features of the TCR repertoire. In the raw uncorrected reads, each unique combination of TCR and UMI appeared more than ten times on average. In tumor regions, TCR transcript counts showed a strong correlation with a T cell transcriptional module score from matched bulk RNA-seq.

The sample's time point label, in plain terms: sample taken at primary tumor resection. Samples were obtained from about 75 patients with early-stage, untreated non-small cell lung cancer from the lung TRACERx cohort. Without any cell sorting, TCR sequencing was performed on whole RNA extracted either from tumor and nontumor lung tissue or from cryopreserved PBMC samples. Only patients for whom sufficient RNA was available from at least two tumor regions were selected for TCR sequencing. Before selection, tumor and adjacent nontumor lung specimens were reviewed by a lung pathologist. The library relied on 5' RACE. The instrument given in TCRdb is NextSeq 500. To allow correction of PCR and sequencing errors, the TCR library protocol tagged every TCR cDNA molecule with a unique molecular identifier. From the authors' description of their analysis: TCR identification, UMI-based error correction and CDR3 extraction were all carried out with Decombinator tools. TCRs above a frequency of 2 per 1,000, corresponding to the top 1% of the tumor frequency distribution, were defined as expanded. Expanded tumor TCRs statistically deemed absent (corrected P<0.05) from at least one tumor region were classed as regional, and all other expanded tumor TCRs were classed as ubiquitous. Renyi diversity was calculated using the R vegan package after each repertoire was subsampled 100 times to 5,000 TCRs. To build CDR3 similarity networks, amino acid triplet string-kernel similarity was used, and CDR3s were connected when their pairwise similarity was above 0.82. TCRdb reprocessed the public reads (quality trimming at Q25 with fastp, clone calling with MiXCR) and kept in-frame beta chains. Entries that share a CDR3 protein sequence are merged under the most common genes and DNA. None of the V and J calls come from the authors' own analysis; TCRdb made them. The sample contains around 3,900 distinct CDR3 sequences, roughly 26% of them found a single time. The ten largest make up approximately 15% of the sample.

This clonotype is medium-sized (0.01 to 0.1%). The antigen it recognizes is unknown. Base qualities are missing; no much larger clone stands one base away. This beta chain is off target for a library built for alpha chains, so its abundance means little. Summary of the overall study and its limitations: Additional single-cell paired TCR alpha and beta sequencing was considered necessary to confirm, at a functional level, the hypothesis that regional TCRs recognize regional mutations. TCR-seq coverage of tumor T cells was estimated to be only around 7% for alpha chains and more than 11% for beta chains. The tumor nonsynonymous mutation count correlated with the number of expanded alpha and beta TCRs within the tumor. Counts of ubiquitous and regional expanded TCRs were found to correlate with counts of ubiquitous and regional nonsynonymous mutations, respectively.

Including cysteine and phenylalanine, the CDR3 has 13 amino acids. Only the CDR3 DNA stays, 39 bases, in frame from base 1. The trim is 4 bases for V and 8 bases for J, with a gap of 17 bases between the germline ends. Via the germline V gene (reference sequence), CDR1 is DFQATT and CDR2 SNEGSKA. This receptor chain uses TRBV20-1 and TRBJ1-2; 6 matching bases give a weak D call of TRBD1. The origin of this receptor is a male donor with early-stage non-small cell lung cancer. The material was lung tumor tissue, obtained at surgery. The DNA is TGCAGTGCTACCGACCCTTCAGGGGTCGGCTACACCTTC. It is translated as CSATDPSGVGYTF.